The T cell receptor (beta chain) described here comes from a study of CD8 T cells in ankylosing spondylitis. From the 5' RACE reads, TCRdb called clonotypes with MiXCR, one entry per CDR3 protein. The sample has 150,000 to 200,000 distinct CDR3 sequences, approximately 20% seen once. The V and J ends lost 8 bases and 5 bases respectively, with 15 bases between them. The CDR3 is made up of 13 amino acids. The chain is built from TRBV12-3 or TRBV12-4 and TRBJ2-5; perhaps D is TRBD1 or TRBD2 (6 bases each). This TCR was sampled from a male donor with ankylosing spondylitis or in good health (not recorded which). Sample: blood, either unsorted or a sorted T cell fraction (not recorded which). The CDR3, as DNA: TGTGCCAGCGAACCGGACAGCGGGGAGACCCAGTACTTC. Protein product: CASEPDSGETQYF.